The next 28 T cell receptor beta chains were all read from a single sample in a study of T cell responses to AZD1222 COVID-19 vaccine. Some clones are missing from TCRdb's copy, which holds only in-frame ones; the method was immunoSEQ multiplex PCR. The repertoire consists of approximately 150,000 clones, with 90% occurring once and the leading ten covering approximately 1.6%. Source: peripheral blood, taken 28 days after the second AZD1222 dose. The receptors come from an adult who received the AZD1222 COVID-19 vaccine.

This chain connects TRBV10-2 to TRBJ2-3, with 8 bases matching TRBD2. V was pared by 7 bases and J by 5 bases, with 8 bases of the junction left unmatched. The CDR3 totals 14 residues. Germline CDR1 is WSHSY and CDR2 is SAAADI. CDR3 sequence (DNA): TGCGCCAGCATGTTTGCGGGAGGTCAAGATACGCAGTATTTT. Protein sequence: CASMFAGGQDTQYF.

The chain employs TRBV15 and TRBJ2-1, with TRBD1 matching 8 bases. The CDR3 spans 17 residues. The J segment lost 1 base and the V segment lost 2 bases, leaving 7 bases of the junction unmatched. The germline V gene has CDR1 LNHNV and CDR2 YYDKDF (reference sequence). The CDR3 protein is CATSRKFQGASYNEQFF. The CDR3 DNA sequence: TGTGCCACCAGCAGAAAATTTCAGGGGGCGTCCTACAATGAGCAGTTCTTC. The full variable domain, completed using reference TRBV15 and TRBJ2-1, is DAMVIQNPRYQVTQFGKPVTLSCSQTLNHNVMYWYQQKSSQAPKLLFHYYDKDFNNEADTPDNFQSRRPNTSFCFLDIRSPGLGDTAMYLCATSRKFQGASYNEQFFGPGTRLTVL.

The V gene is TRBV11-2, the J gene TRBJ1-2; D might be TRBD1 (6 bases). Germline loops: CDR1 SGHAT, CDR2 FQNNGV. The V end lost 7 bases, the J end lost 8 bases, and 23 bases lay between the germline ends. CDR3 length equals 15 residues. In DNA, the CDR3 is TGTGCCAGCACCTCCCTGGGGGGCGGTGCAGGGGGCTACACCTTC. This codes for CASTSLGGGAGGYTF. Combining the CDR3 with reference TRBV11-2 and TRBJ1-2 gives the whole variable domain EAGVAQSPRYKIIEKRQSVAFWCNPISGHATLYWYQQILGQGPKLLIQFQNNGVVDDSQLPKDRFSAERLKGVDSTLKIQPAKLEDSAVYLCASTSLGGGAGGYTFGSGTRLTVV.

J is TRBJ1-1 and V is TRBV5-4; the D gene is possibly TRBD1 (5 bases). CDR1 and CDR2 from the germline V gene are SGHNT and YYREEE (reference sequence). The CDR3 sequence is 15 residues long. Trimming took off 2 bases at V and 0 bases at J, with 11 bases between the two ends. As DNA, the CDR3 is TGTGCCAGCAGCTTTCGTGGGGCCTTGAACACTGAAGCTTTCTTT. This sequence encodes CASSFRGALNTEAFF.

The V and J genes are TRBV11-2 and TRBJ1-3, with 11 bases identical to TRBD1. Germline loops: CDR1 SGHAT, CDR2 FQNNGV. The junction had 12 bases not matched to a gene; V was cut back by 5 bases and J by 0 bases. The length of the CDR3 is 19 residues. CDR3 protein: CASSRGTGGSSSSGNTIYF. Here the CDR3 DNA reads TGTGCCAGCAGCCGCGGGACAGGGGGATCCTCGAGCTCTGGAAACACCATATATTTT.

The rearrangement uses TRBV6-5 and TRBJ2-1; D gene ambiguous. The CDR3 is made up of 13 amino acids. Germline assignment: CDR1 MNHEY and CDR2 SVGAGI. With 5 bases removed from V and 5 bases from J, the gap between germline ends came to 10 bases. The CDR3 sequence: CASSQTGDNEQFF. CDR3 DNA sequence: TGTGCCAGCAGTCAAACTGGTGACAATGAGCAGTTCTTC.

The CDR3 here is CASSTRRTANTGELFF. The CDR3 DNA is TGTGCCAGCTCAACCCGACGGACCGCGAACACCGGGGAGCTGTTTTTT. The chain joins TRBV18 to TRBJ2-2; D call uncertain. V shed 5 bases and J shed 0 bases, with 13 bases lying between them. CDR3 size: 16 residues. Looked up from germline, CDR1 is KGHSH and CDR2 is LQKENI.

CDR3 in DNA: TGTGCCAGCACCAGAGATGACAGGGCGAACACTGAAGCTTTCTTT. Translated, it gives CASTRDDRANTEAFF. The chain uses TRBV6-5 and TRBJ1-1; 7 bases are shared with TRBD1. The V and J ends lost 7 bases and 1 base, in that order; junction bases with no gene match: 9. The CDR3 runs 15 residues. The germline CDR1 and CDR2 sequences are MNHEY and SVGAGI.

The chain is built from TRBV7-3 and TRBJ2-7; TRBD2 agrees at 11 bases. The CDR3 contains 13 residues. Germline CDR1 SGHTA, CDR2 FQGTGA. The V segment lost 3 bases and the J segment 7 bases; nucleotides outside the gene matches: 2. CDR3 sequence (DNA): TGTGCCAGCAGCTTCACTAGCGGGAGTGAGCAGTACTTC. Translated: CASSFTSGSEQYF.

This clone was counted once. The V gene is TRBV6-2 or TRBV6-3, the J gene TRBJ1-3; maybe TRBD1 (6 bases). The CDR3 loop spans 15 amino acids. Looked up from germline, CDR1 is MNHEY and CDR2 is SVGEGT. V was trimmed by 4 bases and J by 6 bases, leaving 16 bases between them. The CDR3 nucleotides are TGTGCCAGCAGTTTCGGACAGATTCCTAAAAACACCATATATTTT. It translates to CASSFGQIPKNTIYF.

The chain employs TRBV2 and TRBJ2-7, with TRBD2 identical over 9 bases. Trimming at V came to 8 bases and at J to 3 bases, leaving 11 bases not matched to a gene. In germline, CDR1 is SNHLY, CDR2 FYNNEI. CDR3 length equals 15 residues. The CDR3, as DNA: TGTGCCAGCTCCCTTTCGTTAGCGGGGGTCTACGAGCAGTACGTC. Its protein is CASSLSLAGVYEQYV.

The chain joins TRBV6-5 to TRBJ2-1; TRBD2 matches 12 bases. V shed 5 bases, J shed 3 bases, and the junction held 2 bases outside the gene matches. The CDR3 has 15 residues. The germline CDR1 and CDR2 sequences are MNHEY and SVGAGI. CDR3 residues: CASSLAGGLYNEQFF. CDR3 DNA sequence: TGTGCCAGCAGTCTAGCGGGGGGGCTCTACAATGAGCAGTTCTTC.

V is TRBV5-4 and J is TRBJ1-1, with 9 positions matching TRBD1. Germline V gene lookup returns CDR1 SGHNT and CDR2 YYREEE (reference sequence). This CDR3 is built from 15 residues. Trimming at V came to 4 bases and at J to 5 bases, leaving 9 bases not matched to a gene. The CDR3 is CASSSGDRAKTEAFF. The CDR3 nucleotides are TGTGCCAGCAGCAGCGGGGACAGGGCGAAAACTGAAGCTTTCTTT.

V usage is TRBV6-5 and J usage is TRBJ1-1; 7 positions agree with TRBD1. The CDR3 is 16 amino acids. After removal of 4 bases from V and 1 base from J, the junction contained 9 bases not matched to a gene. Germline V gene sequence: CDR1 MNHEY, CDR2 SVGAGI. The CDR3 DNA reads TGTGCCAGCAGTTCCCTATTAGGGACAGAGAACACTGAAGCTTTCTTT. As protein: CASSSLLGTENTEAFF.

This clone was found once. The J gene is TRBJ1-2, the V gene TRBV13; the match to TRBD1 covers 7 bases. CDR3 length equals 15 residues. Germline V gives CDR1 PRHDT, CDR2 FYEKMQ (reference sequence). The V segment lost 5 bases and the J segment 4 bases; nucleotides outside the gene matches: 10. CDR3 nucleotide sequence: TGTGCCAGCAGCATACGACAGGGACGGGGCTATGGCTACACCTTC. Translation: CASSIRQGRGYGYTF.

V is TRBV27 and J is TRBJ2-1, with TRBD1 as a possible D gene (7 bases). The V gene lost 2 bases and the J gene lost 2 bases, with 25 bases spanning the gap. This CDR3 is 20 amino acids long. CDR1 MNHEY and CDR2 SMNVEV come from the germline V gene (reference sequence). CDR3 nucleotide sequence: TGTGCCAGCAGTTTACGGCGATCACGGGGGACAGAAAAAACCTACAATGAGCAGTTCTTC. Translated, it gives CASSLRRSRGTEKTYNEQFF.

The chain uses TRBV18 and TRBJ1-1, with 7 bases aligning to TRBD1. The CDR3 sequence is 14 residues long. The V and J ends lost 4 bases and 4 bases, in that order; junction bases with no gene match: 6. The V gene's germline CDR1 is KGHSH and CDR2 LQKENI. CDR3 loop: CASSRATGATEAFF. The CDR3 coding sequence is TGTGCCAGCTCACGAGCAACAGGGGCCACTGAAGCTTTCTTT. The complete variable domain, with remaining parts taken from reference TRBV18 and TRBJ1-1, reads NAGVMQNPRHLVRRRGQEARLRCSPMKGHSHVYWYRQLPEEGLKFMVYLQKENIIDESGMPKERFSAEFPKEGPSILRIQQVVRGDSAAYFCASSRATGATEAFFGQGTRLTVV.

In the case of this clone: The junction departs from germline at one end; a sequencing error may be responsible. This rearrangement joins TRBV7-7 to TRBJ2-1, with D tentatively TRBD1 or TRBD2 (6 bases each). Germline V gives CDR1 SSHAT, CDR2 FNYEAQ (reference sequence). The CDR3 loop spans 16 amino acids. The CDR3 region has the DNA TGTGCTAGCAGCTTAGTTGCCGGAGGGGGCTACAATGAGCAGTTCTTC. It yields the protein CASSLVAGGGYNEQFF.

This chain joins TRBV21-1 and TRBJ2-1; TRBD2 is taken as the D call from the table, unchecked against the DNA. TRBV21-1 is marked as a pseudogene. There are 18 residues in the CDR3. CDR3 bases: TGTGCCAGCAGCAGATGGGGGACTAGCGGGAGTTTCTACAATGAGCAGTTCTTC. It encodes CASSRWGTSGSFYNEQFF.

V and J are TRBV5-1 and TRBJ2-1; the D gene is possibly TRBD2 (5 bases). Germline V gene sequence: CDR1 SGHRS, CDR2 YFSETQ. Trimming left V 7 bases short and J 0 bases short, with 14 bases between. CDR3 length: 15 amino acids. The CDR3 loop is CASALEGSSYNEQFF. DNA for the CDR3: TGCGCCAGCGCCTTAGAAGGGAGCTCCTACAATGAGCAGTTCTTC.

V usage is TRBV19 and J usage is TRBJ1-1, with D tentatively TRBD1 (6 bases). The length of the CDR3 is 14 residues. V dropped 3 bases and J dropped 5 bases, with 13 bases sitting between them. Germline lookup yields CDR1 LNHDA and CDR2 SQIVND (reference sequence). The CDR3 loop is CASSIQGSSTEAFF. DNA of the CDR3: TGTGCCAGTAGTATTCAGGGGTCGAGTACTGAAGCTTTCTTT.

The chain employs TRBV4-1 and TRBJ1-6; D uncertain. CDR1 and CDR2 (germline): MGHRA, YSYEKL. Trimming shortened V by 0 bases and J by 0 bases, and 24 bases separated the two germline ends. The CDR3 is 22 amino acids. CDR3 coding DNA: TGCGCCAGCAGCCAAGAACTCCCGCGGCTCCCTTTTATTAGCTCCTATAATTCACCCCTCCACTTT. Translation: CASSQELPRLPFISSYNSPLHF.

This sequence joins TRBV12-3 or TRBV12-4 and TRBJ2-7; 7 bases fit TRBD1. The CDR3 loop spans 12 amino acids. The trim removed 6 bases at V and 7 bases at J, leaving 6 bases unmatched. For the CDR3, the DNA is TGTGCCAGCAGCCGACAGGGATGGGAGCAGTACTTC. The encoded protein is CASSRQGWEQYF.

Here the CDR3 reads CASSMAGSGANVLTF. The DNA for the CDR3 is TGCGCCAGCAGCATGGCAGGGAGTGGGGCCAACGTCCTGACTTTC. The rearrangement links TRBV5-1 to TRBJ2-6; D assignment may be TRBD1 or TRBD2 (5 bases each). CDR3 size: 15 residues. CDR1 and CDR2 (germline): SGHRS, YFSETQ. V lost 4 bases and J 3 bases, leaving 11 bases between the germline ends.

This clone was seen more than once but under ten times. V gene TRBV3-1 (or the pseudogene TRBV3-2) combines with J gene TRBJ1-2; no definite D call. The CDR3 runs to 11 residues. V lost 8 bases to trimming and J lost 3 bases, with 7 bases between them. The germline V gene encodes CDR1 LGHDT and CDR2 YNNKEL (reference sequence). The CDR3 region is CASGRDYGYTF. DNA of the CDR3: TGTGCCAGCGGGAGGGACTATGGCTACACCTTC.

The sample holds a few counts of this clone. The chain links TRBV10-1 to TRBJ1-4; D is ambiguous. V lost 3 bases and J lost 0, with 2 bases in between. The CDR3 sequence is 13 residues long. Germline loops: CDR1 WNHNN, CDR2 SYGVQD (reference sequence). CDR3 nucleotides: TGCGCCAGCAGTGAAACAACTAATGAAAAACTGTTTTTT. Translated: CASSETTNEKLFF.

The chain is built from TRBV28 and TRBJ1-5, with D possibly matching TRBD1 (5 bases). Germline loops: CDR1 MDHEN, CDR2 SYDVKM. The CDR3 sequence is 14 residues long. V lost 2 bases and J 2 bases, leaving 7 bases between the germline ends. The chain's CDR3 is CASSLGGRNQPQHF. CDR3 nucleotide sequence: TGTGCCAGCAGTTTAGGGGGTCGCAATCAGCCCCAGCATTTT. Full variable domain (rest looked up from reference TRBV28 and TRBJ1-5): DVKVTQSSRYLVKRTGEKVFLECVQDMDHENMFWYRQDPGLGLRLIYFSYDVKMKEKGDIPEGYSVSREKKERFSLILESASTNQTSMYLCASSLGGRNQPQHFGDGTRLSIL.

The V gene is TRBV4-1, the J gene TRBJ2-5; D unresolved. Germline CDR1 MGHRA, CDR2 YSYEKL. This CDR3 spans 16 amino acids. With 0 bases removed from V and 0 bases from J, the gap between germline ends came to 11 bases. The CDR3 is CASSQDLTRYQETQYF. In nucleotides, the CDR3 is TGCGCCAGCAGCCAAGATCTAACAAGATACCAAGAGACCCAGTACTTC.